Below are 14 T cell receptor beta chains sequenced from a single sample in a study of shared clonotypes between healthy human individuals. The assay was immunoSEQ multiplex PCR, and TCRdb's table has in-frame clones only and misses some. The table shows about 2 million clones, with roughly 95% occurring only once. Source material: naive CD4+ T cells sorted from blood. Subset noted: CD45RA+ positively selected. The receptors derive from a man aged 18 to 30 in good health.

J is TRBJ1-5 and V is TRBV28; TRBD1 is a possible D gene (5 bases). This CDR3 contains 15 residues. The germline V and J ends were trimmed by 4 bases and 0 bases, with 10 bases remaining between them. Germline loops: CDR1 MDHEN, CDR2 SYDVKM. The CDR3 reads CASSSRQHSNQPQHF. The CDR3 bases are TGTGCCAGCAGTTCCCGACAGCATAGCAATCAGCCCCAGCATTTT.

The CDR3 bases are TGTGCCAGCAGCAAATTAGGGCCAGTTCGCACAGATACGCAGTATTTT. Its protein product is CASSKLGPVRTDTQYF. The chain couples TRBV21-1 to TRBJ2-3. TRBV21-1 is a pseudogene locus. The CDR3 extends over 16 amino acids.

This CDR3 reads CASSQDRASPYNEQFF. CDR3 coding DNA: TGCGCCAGCAGCCAAGATAGGGCGAGCCCCTACAATGAGCAGTTCTTC. The chain employs TRBV4-1 and TRBJ2-1, with no clear D. The V end lost 0 bases, the J end lost 2 bases, and 11 bases lay between the germline ends. This CDR3 has 16 residues. Germline loops: CDR1 MGHRA, CDR2 YSYEKL.

Points on this clone: This sequence may be a read error, since a much larger clone differs from it by one base. In the same sample, other DNA sequences code for this CDR3. The genes are TRBV11-3 and TRBJ1-1; no clear D. CDR3 length: 13 residues. Trimming left V 0 bases short and J 0 bases short, with 2 bases between. Per the germline V gene, CDR1 is SGHNT and CDR2 is YENEEA. In nucleotides, the CDR3 is TGTGCCAGCAGCTTAGAGATGAACACTGAAGCTTTCTTT. The encoded protein is CASSLEMNTEAFF.

V and J are TRBV11-2 and TRBJ1-1; D gene unclear. V lost 5 bases and J lost 4, with 8 bases in between. This CDR3 region has 12 residues. Germline values: CDR1 SGHAT, CDR2 FQNNGV. The chain's CDR3 is CASSPEVTEAFF. The CDR3 DNA is TGTGCCAGCAGCCCGGAGGTCACTGAAGCTTTCTTT. Based on the CDR3 plus reference TRBV11-2 and TRBJ1-1, the full variable domain is EAGVAQSPRYKIIEKRQSVAFWCNPISGHATLYWYQQILGQGPKLLIQFQNNGVVDDSQLPKDRFSAERLKGVDSTLKIQPAKLEDSAVYLCASSPEVTEAFFGQGTRLTVV.

This clone appeared a single time. The genes are TRBV7-2 and TRBJ2-7, with D possibly TRBD2 on 5 matching bases. V was shortened by 2 bases and J by 5 bases, with 10 bases between the two germline ends. The CDR3 covers 13 residues. Germline V gives CDR1 SGHTA, CDR2 FQGNSA. Here the CDR3 reads CASSLQSGDEQYF. The CDR3 DNA sequence: TGTGCCAGCAGCTTACAATCCGGGGACGAGCAGTACTTC.

The chain employs TRBV18 and TRBJ1-2; 9 bases match TRBD1. V shed 3 bases, J shed 2 bases, and the junction held 10 bases outside the gene matches. Germline V gene sequence: CDR1 KGHSH, CDR2 LQKENI. The CDR3 has 17 amino acids. Written as DNA, the CDR3 is TGTGCCAGCTCACCGTCGGGACAGGGAACTCTCAACTATGGCTACACCTTC. Translated: CASSPSGQGTLNYGYTF.

To note about this clone: Additional DNA sequences in this sample encode the identical CDR3. The rearrangement joins TRBV6-5 to TRBJ2-7; D call uncertain. Germline CDR1 and CDR2: MNHEY and SVGAGI. This CDR3 has 13 amino acids. The V end lost 5 bases, the J end lost 3 bases, and 11 bases lay between the germline ends. DNA for the CDR3: TGTGCCAGCAGTCAAGGCGTCAGCTACGAGCAGTACTTC. This translates into CASSQGVSYEQYF.

The chain carries TRBV7-9 and TRBJ2-7, with D tentatively TRBD1 (6 bases). V was shortened by 4 bases and J by 2 bases, with 12 bases between the two germline ends. The length of the CDR3 is 14 residues. Germline CDR1 and CDR2: SEHNR and FQNEAQ (reference sequence). CDR3 in DNA: TGTGCCAGCAGCTCCTTTAGGACAGCCTACGAGCAGTACTTC. Amino acid sequence: CASSSFRTAYEQYF.

The chain joins TRBV30 to TRBJ1-4, with D perhaps matching TRBD1 (6 bases). In germline, CDR1 is GTSNPN, CDR2 SVGIG (reference sequence). Trimming left V 4 bases short and J 8 bases short, with 23 bases between. There are 16 residues in the CDR3. The CDR3 region is CAWIRLKGGRVEKLFF. CDR3 coding DNA: TGTGCCTGGATACGGCTAAAGGGGGGACGAGTGGAAAAACTGTTTTTT.

In regard to this clone: This sample also contains other DNA sequences that code for the same CDR3. The chain recombines TRBV5-4 with TRBJ1-2; 8 nucleotides match TRBD1. CDR1 and CDR2 from the germline V gene are SGHNT and YYREEE (reference sequence). The CDR3 totals 14 residues. V lost 2 bases and J lost 0; bases outside the gene matches: 0. CDR3 residues: CASSLQGANYGYTF. In nucleotides, the CDR3 is TGTGCCAGCAGCTTACAGGGGGCTAACTATGGCTACACCTTC.

V and J are TRBV5-1 and TRBJ2-7; 10 bases line up with TRBD2. Trimming at V came to 5 bases and at J to 2 bases, leaving 7 bases not matched to a gene. Looked up from germline, CDR1 is SGHRS and CDR2 is YFSETQ. CDR3 length: 15 residues. The CDR3 loop is CASSALAGVTYEQYF. DNA for the CDR3: TGCGCCAGCAGTGCCCTAGCGGGGGTTACCTACGAGCAGTACTTC.

The chain combines TRBV5-8 with TRBJ2-3; 10 nucleotides match TRBD2. Per the germline V gene, CDR1 is SGHTS and CDR2 is YDEGEE. J gave up 3 bases and V 0 bases, and 1 base lay outside the gene matches. This CDR3 is 15 amino acids long. The CDR3, as DNA: TGTGCCAGCAGCTTGGGACTAGCGGGTACAGATACGCAGTATTTT. Amino acid sequence: CASSLGLAGTDTQYF.

The genes are TRBV12-5 and TRBJ2-7, with 10 bases identical to TRBD2. The CDR3 is 16 amino acids. V lost 1 base, J lost 6 bases, and 9 bases stayed unmatched. The germline gives CDR1 LGHNT, CDR2 FRNRAP. In DNA, the CDR3 is TGTGCTAGTGGTTTGGCTCTAGCGGGAGTTCCGGGCGAGCAGTACTTC. Residues: CASGLALAGVPGEQYF.